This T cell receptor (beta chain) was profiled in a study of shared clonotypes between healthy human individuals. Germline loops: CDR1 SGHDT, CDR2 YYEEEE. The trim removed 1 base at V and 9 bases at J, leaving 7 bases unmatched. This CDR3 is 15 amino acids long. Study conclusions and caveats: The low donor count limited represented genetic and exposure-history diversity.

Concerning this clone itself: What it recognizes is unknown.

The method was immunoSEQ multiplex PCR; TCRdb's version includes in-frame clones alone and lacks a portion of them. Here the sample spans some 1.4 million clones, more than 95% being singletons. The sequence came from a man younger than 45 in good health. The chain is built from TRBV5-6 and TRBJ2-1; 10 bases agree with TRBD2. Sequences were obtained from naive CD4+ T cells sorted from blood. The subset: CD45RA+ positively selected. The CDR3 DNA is TGTGCCAGCAGCTTGACTAGCGGGAAATTCGGTGAGCAGTTCTTC. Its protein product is CASSLTSGKFGEQFF.